This T cell receptor beta chain stems from a study of blood T cell repertoires in COVID-19. Here immunoSEQ multiplex PCR was the method, and the copy in TCRdb shows in-frame clones only, minus some. The table has about 190,000 clones, roughly 80% seen once. CDR1 is SNHLY and CDR2 is FYNNEI in the germline V gene. V was clipped by 6 bases and J by 9 bases, with 15 bases between them. The CDR3 covers 14 residues. The specimen was peripheral blood. This TCR was sampled from a man between 60 and 75 years old with acute or convalescent COVID-19. This chain links TRBV2 with TRBJ1-6; no reliable D call. CDR3 nucleotides: TGTGCCAGCAGGGCTAACAGTATTAGTTCACCCCTCCACTTT. The encoded protein is CASRANSISSPLHF.